A selection of T cell receptor beta chains follows, all from one sample in a study of vaccination effects on CD4 cells after COVID-19. The antigens of these receptors remain unknown. The repertoire was sequenced with immunoSEQ multiplex PCR; TCRdb's copy has only in-frame clones and lacks some. Here the sample spans about 79,000 clones, 60% to 80% being singletons. Source: CD4+ T cells from PBMCs cultured with HCoV-229E spike peptides, taken before COVID-19 vaccination. The receptor set was obtained from a human donor who received a COVID-19 vaccine. Both conserved end residues are part of each CDR3. A D gene is named only where the DNA matches it firmly. A row's size may be missing; if present it is once, few, many or a size class.

-,TRBJ2-5,-,TRBV7-9,TGTGCCAGCAGCTTACATAGGGACAAGCAAGAGACCCAGTACTTC,CASSLHRDKQETQYF
-,TRBJ1-6,-,TRBV19,TGTGCCAGTACCCACTTCGGACGGACGAGCTCCTATAATTCACCCCTCCACTTT,CASTHFGRTSSYNSPLHF
-,TRBJ1-2,-,TRBV19,TGTGCCAGTAGTATCGGACTGACGTCATCCTTC,CASSIGLTSSF
TRBD1,TRBJ1-2,-,TRBV6-5,TGTGCCAGCAGGAAGACAGGGGGCGGTGGCTACACCTTC,CASRKTGGGGYTF
TRBD2,TRBJ2-2,-,TRBV7-9,TGTGCCAGCAGCTTAAGTGCGGGGGGGTCGTACGAGCTGTTTTTT,CASSLSAGGSYELFF
-,TRBJ2-5,-,TRBV24-1,TGTGCCACCAGTGATTTTGCGGGAGAGACCCAGTACTTC,CATSDFAGETQYF
TRBD1,TRBJ1-4,once,TRBV28,TGTGCCAGCAACCCAGGGGGGACAGCGAATGAAAAACTGTTTTTT,CASNPGGTANEKLFF
TRBD1,TRBJ1-4,-,TRBV19,TGTGCCAGTAGTATGTTAGCGACAGGGGCGCGGAAACTGTTTTTT,CASSMLATGARKLFF
TRBD2,TRBJ2-4,-,TRBV30,TGTGCCGGGAGGGACTTAGCCAAAAACATTCAGTACTTC,CAGRDLAKNIQYF
-,TRBJ2-2,-,TRBV5-1,TGCGCCAGCAGCTTAACTTGGACGGCGAACACCGGGGAGCTGTTTTTT,CASSLTWTANTGELFF
-,TRBJ2-3,-,TRBV7-9,TGTGCCAGCAGCCCCTTTCCAGATACGCAGTATTTT,CASSPFPDTQYF
TRBD2,TRBJ2-1,-,TRBV16,TGTGCCAGCAGCCAATCCGTAGGCGGTCAACGCGGGGGGGCACATGAGCAGTTCTTC,CASSQSVGGQRGGAHEQFF
-,TRBJ2-3,-,TRBV6-5,TGTGCCACCGGAGGCAGAAACACAGATACGCAGTATTTT,CATGGRNTDTQYF
-,TRBJ2-5,few,TRBV5-1,TGCGCCAGCAGCTTGGACAGCTGGATGGTGGAGACCCAGTACTTC,CASSLDSWMVETQYF
-,TRBJ2-1,once,TRBV4-2,TGTGCCAGCAGCCAAAGACGGTTTGGGGGGGCCCGATACAATGAGCAGTTCTTC,CASSQRRFGGARYNEQFF
TRBD2,TRBJ2-5,-,TRBV7-2,TGTGCCAGCAGCTTATCACCGGCTAGCGGGGGGCAAGAGACCCAGTACTTC,CASSLSPASGGQETQYF
-,TRBJ2-2,few,TRBV7-9,TGTGCCAGCAGCCCCCTGCAGGGGACCGGGGAGCTGTTTTTT,CASSPLQGTGELFF
-,TRBJ1-1,-,TRBV11-2,TGTGCCAGCAGCTTTTTACCAGGGAACACTGAAGCTTTCTTT,CASSFLPGNTEAFF
-,TRBJ1-1,-,TRBV7-2,TGTGCCAGCAGCTTAGCTTCGGTAGGGAGTGCTGAAGCTTTCTTT,CASSLASVGSAEAFF
TRBD1,TRBJ1-2,few,TRBV19,TGTGCCAGTAGGACAGGGAAGTATGGCTACACCTTC,CASRTGKYGYTF
TRBD1,TRBJ2-3,once,TRBV9,TGTGCCAGCAGCACAGGACAGGGGGTTTTCACAGATACGCAGTATTTT,CASSTGQGVFTDTQYF
-,TRBJ2-2,-,TRBV18,TGTGCCAGCTCACCCCCGGACAAGAACACCGGGGAGCTGTTTTTT,CASSPPDKNTGELFF
-,TRBJ2-4,few,TRBV12-3/TRBV12-4,TGTGCCAGCGGGGTCGGGGGTAACATTCAGTACTTC,CASGVGGNIQYF
-,TRBJ2-1,-,TRBV15,TGTGCCACCAGCAGGCTGGGGAGCTCCTACAATGAGCAGTTCTTC,CATSRLGSSYNEQFF
-,TRBJ1-1,-,TRBV29-1,TGCAGCGTCTGGGCGACAGAGAACACTGAAGCTTTCTTT,CSVWATENTEAFF
-,TRBJ1-3,-,TRBV4-3,TGCGCCAGCAGCCAAAGTGGAAGGGGATCTGGAAACACCATATATTTT,CASSQSGRGSGNTIYF
-,TRBJ1-3,-,TRBV5-4,TGTGCCAGCAGCTTGGGGGTATCTAACTCTGGAAACACCATATATTTT,CASSLGVSNSGNTIYF
TRBD2,TRBJ2-3,once,TRBV7-3,TGTGCCAGCAGCGTAGCGGGAACAGATACGCAGTATTTT,CASSVAGTDTQYF
-,TRBJ2-5,-,TRBV2,TGTGCCAGCAAGACCCAAGAGACCCAGTACTTC,CASKTQETQYF
-,TRBJ1-2,-,TRBV28,TGTGCCAGCAGTTTCGATACGCGGGGCTACACCTTC,CASSFDTRGYTF
TRBD1,TRBJ2-5,-,TRBV10-3,TGTGCCACCGGGACAGGGGGAGGCCAAGAGACCCAGTACTTC,CATGTGGGQETQYF
-,TRBJ2-1,-,TRBV2,TGTGCCAGCAGATGGGGCGGGGTGGACAATGAGCAGTTCTTC,CASRWGGVDNEQFF
-,TRBJ2-5,-,TRBV28,TGTGCCAGCAGTCCGCGGGACGGTAGTAAGACCCAGTACTTC,CASSPRDGSKTQYF
-,TRBJ2-1,-,TRBV6-5,TGTGCCAGCAGTTACTCGACAGTTAACAATGAGCAGTTCTTC,CASSYSTVNNEQFF
TRBD1,TRBJ2-5,-,TRBV18,TGTGCCAGCTCAATGACAGGGATCGCAGAGACCCAGTACTTC,CASSMTGIAETQYF
TRBD2,TRBJ2-3,-,TRBV18,TGTGCCAGCTCACCAGGACTAGCGGGGGGTGATACGCAGTATTTT,CASSPGLAGGDTQYF
-,TRBJ2-1,-,TRBV3-1/TRBV3-2,TGTGCCAGCAGCCAAGGGCTTGACAATGAGCAGTTCTTC,CASSQGLDNEQFF
-,TRBJ1-5,-,TRBV19,TGTGCCAGTAGTATCTACAATCAGCCCCAGCATTTT,CASSIYNQPQHF
-,TRBJ1-4,-,TRBV5-1,TGCGCCAGCAGCTCTAGAGACAGTACCACAACTAATGAAAAACTGTTTTTT,CASSSRDSTTTNEKLFF
-,TRBJ1-1,-,TRBV20-1,TGCAGGGGACGGCTGGGCACTGAAGCTTTCTTT,CRGRLGTEAFF
TRBD1,TRBJ1-2,-,TRBV7-2,TGTGCCAGCAGCTTGGGGACAGGGGTCAACTATGGCTACACCTTC,CASSLGTGVNYGYTF
-,TRBJ1-2,-,TRBV5-6,TGTGCCAGCAGCTTCATTGACCGGGACCGAGATGTCTACACCTTC,CASSFIDRDRDVYTF
-,TRBJ2-4,-,TRBV3-1/TRBV3-2,TGTGCCAGCAGCCGTATCACCGGGAATCAAAACATTCAGTACTTC,CASSRITGNQNIQYF
-,TRBJ1-2,-,TRBV2,TGTGCCAGCACCTACAGGGACAAAGTAACCGGCTACACCTTC,CASTYRDKVTGYTF
TRBD1,TRBJ1-2,-,TRBV18,TGTGCCAGCTCGGGGGACAGGGGGCCGAACTATGGCTACACCTTC,CASSGDRGPNYGYTF
-,TRBJ2-5,-,TRBV5-1,TGCGCCAGCAGTCCCGACAGTACAATGGAGACCCAGTACTTC,CASSPDSTMETQYF
-,TRBJ2-5,few,TRBV15,TGTGCCACCAGCTTTTCCGGGACTTTCCAAGAGACCCAGTACTTC,CATSFSGTFQETQYF
TRBD2,TRBJ2-5,-,TRBV7-2,TGTGCCAGCAGCTTAGCCCGGGGACTAGCTAAAGAGACCCAGTACTTC,CASSLARGLAKETQYF
-,TRBJ1-5,-,TRBV6-1,TGTGCCAGCAGTGAATTTTGGGATCAGCCCCAGCATTTT,CASSEFWDQPQHF